These 16 T cell receptor beta chains share one sample of origin, sequenced in a study of CD8 T cells in ankylosing spondylitis. TCRdb used MiXCR to reprocess the 5' RACE reads, holding one entry per CDR3 protein. The sample yields under 15,000 distinct CDR3 sequences, approximately 3% seen once. Sequencing input: blood, either unsorted or a sorted T cell fraction (not recorded which). These TCRs come from a male donor with ankylosing spondylitis or in good health (not recorded which).

This clonotype has a count of ten or more. The chain employs TRBV9 and TRBJ2-3, with TRBD2 matching over 15 bases. The J segment lost 2 bases and the V segment lost 3 bases, leaving 4 bases of the junction unmatched. This CDR3 contains 17 residues. Looked up from germline, CDR1 is SGDLS and CDR2 is YYNGEE. The CDR3 nucleotides read TGTGCCAGCAGCGCCGGGACTAGCGGGGGGTACACAGATACGCAGTATTTT. This sequence encodes CASSAGTSGGYTDTQYF.

This clonotype counts as medium-sized. The CDR3: CASSVAGSGTGELFF. In DNA, the CDR3 is TGTGCCAGCAGCGTAGCCGGGAGCGGCACCGGGGAGCTGTTTTTT. V usage is TRBV9 and J usage is TRBJ2-2; D may be TRBD2 (6 bases). Germline V gene lookup returns CDR1 SGDLS and CDR2 YYNGEE. The CDR3 has 15 residues. The V gene lost 0 bases and the J gene lost 4 bases, with 10 bases spanning the gap.

This clonotype was observed at least ten times. This chain's CDR3 is CASSVGGLAGEQFF. The CDR3 nucleotides are TGTGCCAGCAGCGTAGGGGGTCTAGCTGGTGAGCAGTTCTTC. The J gene is TRBJ2-1, the V gene TRBV9; weak D call: TRBD2 (5 bases). Germline V gene lookup returns CDR1 SGDLS and CDR2 YYNGEE. This CDR3 contains 14 residues. Trimming removed 0 bases from V and 9 bases from J, with 13 bases in between. Full variable domain (rest looked up from reference TRBV9 and TRBJ2-1): DSGVTQTPKHLITATGQRVTLRCSPRSGDLSVYWYQQSLDQGLQFLIQYYNGEERAKGNILERFSAQQFPDLHSELNLSSLELGDSALYFCASSVGGLAGEQFFGPGTRLTVL.

This clonotype was counted at least ten times. The rearrangement joins TRBV9 to TRBJ2-3, with D hard to call. V shed 0 bases and J shed 10 bases, with 15 bases lying between them. The CDR3 has 14 residues. The germline V gene encodes CDR1 SGDLS and CDR2 YYNGEE. The CDR3 coding sequence is TGTGCCAGCAGCGTAGTTGATGAGCCGTTGTCGCAGTATTTT. It codes for CASSVVDEPLSQYF.

This clonotype was recorded at least ten times. The chain carries TRBV9 and TRBJ1-2; D remains ambiguous. CDR1 is SGDLS and CDR2 is YYNGEE in the germline V gene. The CDR3 runs to 13 residues. V was trimmed by 0 bases and J by 4 bases, leaving 7 bases between them. The CDR3 sequence is CASSVEGLYGYTF. The CDR3 DNA follows: TGTGCCAGCAGCGTAGAGGGTCTCTATGGCTACACCTTC. The full variable domain, with the rest looked up from reference TRBV9 and TRBJ1-2, is DSGVTQTPKHLITATGQRVTLRCSPRSGDLSVYWYQQSLDQGLQFLIQYYNGEERAKGNILERFSAQQFPDLHSELNLSSLELGDSALYFCASSVEGLYGYTFGSGTRLTVV.

This clonotype was counted at least ten times. The chain has TRBV9 and TRBJ2-3; 11 nucleotides line up with TRBD2. There are 17 residues in the CDR3. CDR1 and CDR2 (germline): SGDLS, YYNGEE. Germline trimming cut 2 bases from V and 4 bases from J; bases unmatched to any gene: 9. CDR3 protein: CASSVLTSGRVPDTQYF. The CDR3 DNA follows: TGTGCCAGCAGCGTCCTTACTAGCGGGAGAGTCCCAGATACGCAGTATTTT.

This clonotype was seen at least ten times. The rearrangement uses TRBV9 and TRBJ2-2, with 8 bases matching TRBD2. Germline assignment: CDR1 SGDLS and CDR2 YYNGEE. The ends lost 1 base at V and 5 bases at J; junction bases unmatched: 10. This CDR3 has 17 residues. CDR3 DNA sequence: TGTGCCAGCAGCGTATCTCCTACCGGGGGGGGAACCGGGGAGCTGTTTTTT. As protein: CASSVSPTGGGTGELFF. The whole variable domain, filled in from reference TRBV9 and TRBJ2-2, reads DSGVTQTPKHLITATGQRVTLRCSPRSGDLSVYWYQQSLDQGLQFLIQYYNGEERAKGNILERFSAQQFPDLHSELNLSSLELGDSALYFCASSVSPTGGGTGELFFGEGSRLTVL.

This clonotype was seen repeatedly, ten times or more. The rearrangement uses TRBV9 and TRBJ2-3; possibly TRBD2 for D (6 bases). V gave up 2 bases and J gave up 2 bases, with 15 bases separating them. The germline V gene has CDR1 SGDLS and CDR2 YYNGEE. The CDR3 is 16 amino acids. Here the CDR3 reads CASSVRAGNPTDTQYF. The CDR3 DNA follows: TGTGCCAGCAGCGTGAGGGCGGGGAATCCCACAGATACGCAGTATTTT. The full variable domain, its missing parts supplied by reference TRBV9 and TRBJ2-3, is DSGVTQTPKHLITATGQRVTLRCSPRSGDLSVYWYQQSLDQGLQFLIQYYNGEERAKGNILERFSAQQFPDLHSELNLSSLELGDSALYFCASSVRAGNPTDTQYFGPGTRLTVL.

This clonotype was observed many times. The J gene is TRBJ2-1, the V gene TRBV9; 11 nucleotides line up with TRBD2. With 4 bases clipped from V and 0 bases from J, the junction kept 12 bases outside the gene matches. The CDR3 is 19 amino acids. CDR1 SGDLS and CDR2 YYNGEE come from the germline V gene. Here the CDR3 DNA reads TGTGCCAGCAGCAAAGAGGGGACTAGCGGTTATGTCTCCTACAATGAGCAGTTCTTC. Its translation: CASSKEGTSGYVSYNEQFF. Variable domain in full (rest from reference TRBV9 and TRBJ2-1): DSGVTQTPKHLITATGQRVTLRCSPRSGDLSVYWYQQSLDQGLQFLIQYYNGEERAKGNILERFSAQQFPDLHSELNLSSLELGDSALYFCASSKEGTSGYVSYNEQFFGPGTRLTVL.

This clonotype was detected ten times or more. The chain carries TRBV9 and TRBJ1-2; the match to TRBD1 covers 9 bases. This CDR3 is built from 15 residues. Germline V gene data show CDR1 as SGDLS and CDR2 as YYNGEE. The V gene end was trimmed by 0 bases and the J gene end by 7 bases; junction bases not matched to a gene: 7. The CDR3 region is CASSVEGTGLGGYTF. The CDR3 DNA reads TGTGCCAGCAGCGTAGAGGGGACAGGGTTGGGTGGCTACACCTTC.

This clonotype was seen repeatedly, ten times or more. V usage is TRBV9 and J usage is TRBJ2-2, with TRBD2 matching 9 bases. The CDR3 totals 15 residues. V was pared by 2 bases and J by 7 bases, with 6 bases of the junction left unmatched. Per the germline V gene, CDR1 is SGDLS and CDR2 is YYNGEE. CDR3 DNA: TGTGCCAGCAGCGTTGGGACTAGCAGGGTCGGGGAGCTGTTTTTT. The encoded protein is CASSVGTSRVGELFF. The entire variable domain, with the rest obtained from reference TRBV9 and TRBJ2-2, is as follows: DSGVTQTPKHLITATGQRVTLRCSPRSGDLSVYWYQQSLDQGLQFLIQYYNGEERAKGNILERFSAQQFPDLHSELNLSSLELGDSALYFCASSVGTSRVGELFFGEGSRLTVL.

There are many counts of this clonotype. V and J are TRBV9 and TRBJ1-2; maybe TRBD1 (5 bases). V dropped 0 bases and J dropped 0 bases, with 9 bases sitting between them. The CDR3 runs 15 residues. CDR1 is SGDLS, CDR2 YYNGEE, per germline. The CDR3 sequence: CASSVATAANYGYTF. CDR3 sequence (DNA): TGTGCCAGCAGCGTAGCGACAGCCGCTAACTATGGCTACACCTTC. The full variable domain, with the rest looked up from reference TRBV9 and TRBJ1-2, is DSGVTQTPKHLITATGQRVTLRCSPRSGDLSVYWYQQSLDQGLQFLIQYYNGEERAKGNILERFSAQQFPDLHSELNLSSLELGDSALYFCASSVATAANYGYTFGSGTRLTVV.

This clonotype was found many times. The rearrangement uses TRBV9 and TRBJ2-5; 8 bases are a match to TRBD2. In germline, CDR1 is SGDLS, CDR2 YYNGEE. After removal of 4 bases from V and 5 bases from J, the junction contained 10 bases not matched to a gene. CDR3 length: 15 residues. The CDR3 region is CASSSRGLAHETQYF. In DNA, the CDR3 is TGTGCCAGCAGCTCCCGAGGACTAGCCCATGAGACCCAGTACTTC.

The table lists this clonotype with many counts. This chain connects TRBV9 to TRBJ2-1; D remains unclear. The CDR3 runs 16 residues. Per germline, CDR1 SGDLS and CDR2 YYNGEE. V lost 0 bases to trimming and J lost 0 bases, with 10 bases between them. The CDR3 region is CASSVAADPSYNEQFF. The CDR3 DNA sequence: TGTGCCAGCAGCGTAGCGGCAGACCCCTCCTACAATGAGCAGTTCTTC.

This clonotype occurred many times. This chain connects TRBV9 to TRBJ2-1; 9 nucleotides match TRBD2. This CDR3 has 15 amino acids. Germline V gene lookup returns CDR1 SGDLS and CDR2 YYNGEE. Losses at the gene ends were 0 bases for V and 7 bases for J; bases not matched to a gene: 5. CDR3 in DNA: TGTGCCAGCAGCGTAGGGCGGGGGGGGAATAATGAGCAGTTCTTC. Its translation: CASSVGRGGNNEQFF.

This clonotype was seen repeatedly, ten times or more. The chain has TRBV9 and TRBJ2-3; TRBD2 aligns across 13 bases. The CDR3 sequence is 17 residues long. CDR1 and CDR2 from the germline V gene are SGDLS and YYNGEE. Unmatched junction bases numbered 9, after V lost 4 bases and J lost 4 bases. The DNA of the CDR3 is TGTGCCAGCAGCCCAACTAGCGGGGGGGCCTCCCCAGATACGCAGTATTTT. This sequence encodes CASSPTSGGASPDTQYF.